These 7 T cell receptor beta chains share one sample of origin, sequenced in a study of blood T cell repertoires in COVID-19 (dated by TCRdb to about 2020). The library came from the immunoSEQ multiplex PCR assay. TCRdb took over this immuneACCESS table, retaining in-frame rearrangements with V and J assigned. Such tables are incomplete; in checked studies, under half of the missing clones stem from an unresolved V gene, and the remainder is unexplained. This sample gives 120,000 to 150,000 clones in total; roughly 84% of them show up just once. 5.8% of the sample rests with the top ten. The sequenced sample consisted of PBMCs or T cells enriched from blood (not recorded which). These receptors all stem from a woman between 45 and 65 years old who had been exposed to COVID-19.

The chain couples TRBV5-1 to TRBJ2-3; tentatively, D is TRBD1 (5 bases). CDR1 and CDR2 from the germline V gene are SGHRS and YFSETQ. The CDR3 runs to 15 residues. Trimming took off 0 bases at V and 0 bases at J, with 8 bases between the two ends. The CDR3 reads CASSLGAGSTDTQYF. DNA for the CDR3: TGCGCCAGCAGCTTGGGGGCAGGGAGCACAGATACGCAGTATTTT.

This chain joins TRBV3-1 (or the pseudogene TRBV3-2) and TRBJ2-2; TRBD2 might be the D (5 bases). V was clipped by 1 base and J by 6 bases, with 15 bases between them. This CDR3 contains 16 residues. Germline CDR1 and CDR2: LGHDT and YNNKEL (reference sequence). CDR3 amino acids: CASSQVEGIGAGELFF. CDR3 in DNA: TGTGCCAGCAGCCAAGTAGAGGGTATTGGGGCCGGGGAGCTGTTTTTT.

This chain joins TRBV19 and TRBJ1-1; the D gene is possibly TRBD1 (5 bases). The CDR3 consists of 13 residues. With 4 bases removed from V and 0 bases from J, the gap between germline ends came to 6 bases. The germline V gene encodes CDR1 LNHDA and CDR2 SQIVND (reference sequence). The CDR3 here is CASSTTVNTEAFF. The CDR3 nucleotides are TGTGCCAGTAGTACGACAGTGAACACTGAAGCTTTCTTT.

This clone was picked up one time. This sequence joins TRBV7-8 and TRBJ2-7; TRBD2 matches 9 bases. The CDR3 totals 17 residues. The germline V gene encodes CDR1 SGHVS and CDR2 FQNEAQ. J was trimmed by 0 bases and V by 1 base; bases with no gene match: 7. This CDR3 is CASSLVRLAGSSYEQYF. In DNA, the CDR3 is TGTGCCAGCAGCTTAGTTAGGCTAGCGGGGTCCTCCTACGAGCAGTACTTC.

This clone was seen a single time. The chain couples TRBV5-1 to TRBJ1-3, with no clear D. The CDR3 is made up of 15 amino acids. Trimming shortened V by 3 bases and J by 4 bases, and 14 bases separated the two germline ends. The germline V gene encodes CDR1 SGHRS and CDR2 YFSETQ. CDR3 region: CASSSRGDLGNTIYF. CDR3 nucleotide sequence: TGCGCCAGCAGCTCTCGAGGAGATCTAGGAAACACCATATATTTT. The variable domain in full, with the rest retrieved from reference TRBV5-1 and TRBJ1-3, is KAGVTQTPRYLIKTRGQQVTLSCSPISGHRSVSWYQQTPGQGLQFLFEYFSETQRNKGNFPGRFSGRQFSNSRSEMNVSTLELGDSALYLCASSSRGDLGNTIYFGEGSWLTVV.

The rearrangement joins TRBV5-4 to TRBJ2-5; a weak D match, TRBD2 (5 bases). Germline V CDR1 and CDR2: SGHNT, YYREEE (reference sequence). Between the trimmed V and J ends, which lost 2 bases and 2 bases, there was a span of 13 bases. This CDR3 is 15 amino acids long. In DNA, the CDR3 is TGTGCCAGCAGCTTTGGATTCGGGGAACAAGAGACCCAGTACTTC. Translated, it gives CASSFGFGEQETQYF.

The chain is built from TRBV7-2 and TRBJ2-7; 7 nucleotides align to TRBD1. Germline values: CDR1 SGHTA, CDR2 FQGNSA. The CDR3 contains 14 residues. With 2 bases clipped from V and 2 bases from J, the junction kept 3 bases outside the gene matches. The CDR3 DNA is TGTGCCAGCAGCTTAAGGGGGCTCCCCTACGAGCAGTACTTC. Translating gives CASSLRGLPYEQYF.